A few counts support the clone carrying this T cell receptor beta chain. What it binds is not known. Patients were excluded if they had other autoimmune diseases or uncontrolled infections, and likewise if pregnancy or lactation applied. Fresh peripheral blood (about 10 ml) yielded the PBMCs. This specimen belongs to a study of Graves' ophthalmopathy and Graves' hyperthyroidism. Study-wide findings and caveats: Blood samples also showed most expanded thyroid clonotypes exceeding 0.001 frequency.

CDR1 is LGHDT and CDR2 is YNNKEL in the germline V gene (reference sequence). The CDR3 extends over 14 amino acids. With 1 base clipped from V and 4 bases from J, the junction kept 1 base outside the gene matches. RNA transcripts served as template for amplifying TCR beta CDR3 sequences. Second-round multiplex PCR came after a first-round RT-PCR that employed HTBI primers. TCRdb ran MiXCR on the multiplex PCR reads and lists one entry per CDR3 protein. In the table there are 300,000 to 500,000 distinct CDR3 sequences, over 15% of which are singletons. The receptor's source is a woman aged 18-35 years with stable Graves' hyperthyroidism. The chain joins TRBV3-1 to TRBJ2-7, with 10 positions matching TRBD2. Material: peripheral blood. CDR3 loop: CASSQGTSGYEQYF. The CDR3 DNA follows: TGTGCCAGCAGCCAAGGGACTAGCGGTTACGAGCAGTACTTC.